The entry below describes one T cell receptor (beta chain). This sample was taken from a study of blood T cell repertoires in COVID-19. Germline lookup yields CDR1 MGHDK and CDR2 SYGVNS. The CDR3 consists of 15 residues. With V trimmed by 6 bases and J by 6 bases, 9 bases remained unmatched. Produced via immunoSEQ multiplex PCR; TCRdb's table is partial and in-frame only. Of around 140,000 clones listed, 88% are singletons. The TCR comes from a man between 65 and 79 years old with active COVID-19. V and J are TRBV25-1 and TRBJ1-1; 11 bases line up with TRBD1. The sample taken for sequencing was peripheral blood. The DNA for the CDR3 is TGTGCCAGCAGCCCGTGGGACAGGGGGAAGGCTGAAGCTTTCTTT. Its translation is CASSPWDRGKAEAFF.